The rows below give T cell receptor beta chains drawn from one sample of a study of graft-versus-host responses after intestinal transplantation. TCRdb's table, derived via immunoSEQ multiplex PCR, lists solely in-frame clones and lacks some. The sample holds tens of thousands of clones; 85% to 95% are singletons and the top ten take approximately 0.2%. No antigens are known for them. The sequencing used unstimulated CD8+ T cells sorted from spleen or lymph node cells, collected before transplant. These receptors all come from a human donor who was the organ donor for an intestinal transplant. CDR3s include the opening cysteine and the closing phenylalanine or tryptophan. A D gene is named only where the DNA matches it firmly. Expanded clones are given a class, and other clones once, few, many or no size at all.

D	size	J	V	CDR3	DNA
TRBD2	NA	TRBJ2-3	TRBV6-6	CASSYSWDYTDTQYF	TGTGCCAGCAGTTACTCCTGGGACTACACAGATACGCAGTATTTT
TRBD1	NA	TRBJ1-4	TRBV28	CASSLDRDLNEKLFF	TGTGCCAGCAGCCTCGACAGGGATCTTAATGAAAAACTGTTTTTT
NA	NA	TRBJ1-5	TRBV13	CASSLGWGRQPQHF	TGTGCCAGCAGCTTAGGATGGGGGCGTCAGCCCCAGCATTTT
NA	NA	TRBJ1-1	TRBV30	CAWSILGGKAFF	TGTGCCTGGAGTATCCTCGGGGGTAAAGCTTTCTTT
TRBD1	NA	TRBJ2-1	TRBV19	CASSTGTGPSYNEQFF	TGTGCCAGTAGCACCGGGACAGGGCCCTCCTACAATGAGCAGTTCTTC
NA	NA	TRBJ2-7	TRBV7-9	CASSLPGVHEQYF	TGTGCCAGCAGCTTACCAGGGGTGCACGAGCAGTACTTC
TRBD2	once	TRBJ2-7	TRBV7-3	CASSYKVIASGATNEQYF	TGTGCCAGCAGTTATAAAGTTATTGCCAGCGGGGCGACAAACGAGCAGTACTTC
NA	NA	TRBJ1-6	TRBV28	CASSPLAVSSYNSPLHF	TGTGCCAGCAGCCCCCTAGCAGTGAGCTCCTATAATTCACCCCTCCACTTT
TRBD1	once	TRBJ1-1	TRBV7-9	CASRSDRASEAFF	TGTGCCAGCAGAAGTGACAGGGCATCTGAAGCTTTCTTT
NA	NA	TRBJ1-6	TRBV6-5	CASSYSGGNSPLHF	TGTGCCAGCAGTTACTCAGGGGGGAATTCACCCCTCCACTTT
TRBD1	once	TRBJ2-5	TRBV6-5	CASSYPYGTEQETQYF	TGTGCCAGCAGTTACCCATACGGGACAGAACAAGAGACCCAGTACTTC
NA	NA	TRBJ2-7	TRBV28	CASRRTAYEQYF	TGTGCCAGCAGACGGACAGCGTACGAGCAGTACTTC
NA	NA	TRBJ2-1	TRBV7-3	CASSLIEGHGYNEQFF	TGTGCCAGCAGCTTAATTGAGGGGCATGGGTACAATGAGCAGTTCTTC
TRBD1	NA	TRBJ1-3	TRBV30	CAWSEGQGAFGNTIYF	TGTGCCTGGAGTGAGGGACAGGGGGCATTCGGAAACACCATATATTTT
NA	NA	TRBJ2-7	TRBV28	CASSPDTTGTYEQYF	TGTGCCAGCAGCCCCGACACTACTGGGACCTACGAGCAGTACTTC
NA	NA	TRBJ2-3	TRBV9	CASSPGTSRDTQYF	TGTGCCAGCAGCCCCGGGACTTCCAGAGATACGCAGTATTTT
TRBD2	NA	TRBJ2-1	TRBV11-2	CASSRSGGADLEQFF	TGTGCCAGCAGCCGTAGCGGGGGGGCCGATCTTGAGCAGTTCTTC